The source of this T cell receptor (beta chain) is a study of response to subunit inactivated influenza vaccine. As for this clonotype: Its antigen is not identified.

General study points: Authors suggested few new T cells are recruited by each seasonal influenza vaccination.

TCRdb itself ran the RT-PCR reads through MiXCR, one entry per CDR3 protein. The repertoire holds roughly 650,000 distinct CDR3 sequences, with more than 15% as singletons. Trimming stripped 0 bases from V and 4 bases from J, with 10 bases between. The CDR3 runs to 15 residues. The receptor was derived from a man over 45 who received an inactivated influenza vaccine. The sample was PBMCs from blood, taken 11 to 12 days after vaccination. The chain links TRBV12-3 or TRBV12-4 to TRBJ2-1; possibly TRBD1 for D (5 bases). CDR3 in amino acids: CASSLARAGYNEQFF. CDR3 nucleotide sequence: TGTGCCAGCAGTTTAGCGCGAGCAGGGTACAATGAGCAGTTCTTC.